The T cell receptor beta chain described here comes from a study of cytomegalovirus exposure and HLA in healthy donors. Primers included in the PCR were 60 Vbeta and 13 Jbeta primers. Data came from immunoSEQ multiplex PCR; TCRdb stores just in-frame clones and leaves some out. In the table there are around 210,000 clones, around 80% of which are singletons. Findings and limits, study-wide: Listed as cytomegalovirus-associated were around 160 TCR beta chains.

A remark on this clone: Its antigen is as yet unknown.

This CDR3 comprises 20 residues. V was clipped by 2 bases and J by 2 bases; unmatched bases: 13. Germline V gives CDR1 KGHSH, CDR2 LQKENI. Sequencing was carried out using PBMCs. This sequence joins TRBV18 and TRBJ2-3; the match to TRBD2 covers 13 bases. This sequence originates from a boy under 18 in good health and CMV-seronegative. CDR3: CASSPTGTSGIRGATDTQYF. In DNA, the CDR3 is TGTGCCAGCTCACCAACCGGGACTAGCGGGATCCGAGGGGCCACAGATACGCAGTATTTT.